The clone carrying this T cell receptor beta chain appeared once. This entry is derived from a study of cytomegalovirus exposure and HLA in healthy donors. Sequencing was performed with immunoSEQ multiplex PCR; in TCRdb, only in-frame clones are kept and a portion is missing. The table includes about 120,000 clones, 70% to 90% detected once. V shed 3 bases, J shed 0 bases, and the junction held 6 bases outside the gene matches. This CDR3 has 16 residues. Looked up from germline, CDR1 is SGHTA and CDR2 is FQGNSA. The chain employs TRBV7-2 and TRBJ2-3; 7 positions agree with TRBD2. The source of this sequence is a woman in her thirties in good health and CMV-seronegative. The sample was PBMCs. In DNA form, the CDR3 reads TGTGCCAGCAGCTTCGGGGGGAGAACTAGCACAGATACGCAGTATTTT. This codes for CASSFGGRTSTDTQYF.